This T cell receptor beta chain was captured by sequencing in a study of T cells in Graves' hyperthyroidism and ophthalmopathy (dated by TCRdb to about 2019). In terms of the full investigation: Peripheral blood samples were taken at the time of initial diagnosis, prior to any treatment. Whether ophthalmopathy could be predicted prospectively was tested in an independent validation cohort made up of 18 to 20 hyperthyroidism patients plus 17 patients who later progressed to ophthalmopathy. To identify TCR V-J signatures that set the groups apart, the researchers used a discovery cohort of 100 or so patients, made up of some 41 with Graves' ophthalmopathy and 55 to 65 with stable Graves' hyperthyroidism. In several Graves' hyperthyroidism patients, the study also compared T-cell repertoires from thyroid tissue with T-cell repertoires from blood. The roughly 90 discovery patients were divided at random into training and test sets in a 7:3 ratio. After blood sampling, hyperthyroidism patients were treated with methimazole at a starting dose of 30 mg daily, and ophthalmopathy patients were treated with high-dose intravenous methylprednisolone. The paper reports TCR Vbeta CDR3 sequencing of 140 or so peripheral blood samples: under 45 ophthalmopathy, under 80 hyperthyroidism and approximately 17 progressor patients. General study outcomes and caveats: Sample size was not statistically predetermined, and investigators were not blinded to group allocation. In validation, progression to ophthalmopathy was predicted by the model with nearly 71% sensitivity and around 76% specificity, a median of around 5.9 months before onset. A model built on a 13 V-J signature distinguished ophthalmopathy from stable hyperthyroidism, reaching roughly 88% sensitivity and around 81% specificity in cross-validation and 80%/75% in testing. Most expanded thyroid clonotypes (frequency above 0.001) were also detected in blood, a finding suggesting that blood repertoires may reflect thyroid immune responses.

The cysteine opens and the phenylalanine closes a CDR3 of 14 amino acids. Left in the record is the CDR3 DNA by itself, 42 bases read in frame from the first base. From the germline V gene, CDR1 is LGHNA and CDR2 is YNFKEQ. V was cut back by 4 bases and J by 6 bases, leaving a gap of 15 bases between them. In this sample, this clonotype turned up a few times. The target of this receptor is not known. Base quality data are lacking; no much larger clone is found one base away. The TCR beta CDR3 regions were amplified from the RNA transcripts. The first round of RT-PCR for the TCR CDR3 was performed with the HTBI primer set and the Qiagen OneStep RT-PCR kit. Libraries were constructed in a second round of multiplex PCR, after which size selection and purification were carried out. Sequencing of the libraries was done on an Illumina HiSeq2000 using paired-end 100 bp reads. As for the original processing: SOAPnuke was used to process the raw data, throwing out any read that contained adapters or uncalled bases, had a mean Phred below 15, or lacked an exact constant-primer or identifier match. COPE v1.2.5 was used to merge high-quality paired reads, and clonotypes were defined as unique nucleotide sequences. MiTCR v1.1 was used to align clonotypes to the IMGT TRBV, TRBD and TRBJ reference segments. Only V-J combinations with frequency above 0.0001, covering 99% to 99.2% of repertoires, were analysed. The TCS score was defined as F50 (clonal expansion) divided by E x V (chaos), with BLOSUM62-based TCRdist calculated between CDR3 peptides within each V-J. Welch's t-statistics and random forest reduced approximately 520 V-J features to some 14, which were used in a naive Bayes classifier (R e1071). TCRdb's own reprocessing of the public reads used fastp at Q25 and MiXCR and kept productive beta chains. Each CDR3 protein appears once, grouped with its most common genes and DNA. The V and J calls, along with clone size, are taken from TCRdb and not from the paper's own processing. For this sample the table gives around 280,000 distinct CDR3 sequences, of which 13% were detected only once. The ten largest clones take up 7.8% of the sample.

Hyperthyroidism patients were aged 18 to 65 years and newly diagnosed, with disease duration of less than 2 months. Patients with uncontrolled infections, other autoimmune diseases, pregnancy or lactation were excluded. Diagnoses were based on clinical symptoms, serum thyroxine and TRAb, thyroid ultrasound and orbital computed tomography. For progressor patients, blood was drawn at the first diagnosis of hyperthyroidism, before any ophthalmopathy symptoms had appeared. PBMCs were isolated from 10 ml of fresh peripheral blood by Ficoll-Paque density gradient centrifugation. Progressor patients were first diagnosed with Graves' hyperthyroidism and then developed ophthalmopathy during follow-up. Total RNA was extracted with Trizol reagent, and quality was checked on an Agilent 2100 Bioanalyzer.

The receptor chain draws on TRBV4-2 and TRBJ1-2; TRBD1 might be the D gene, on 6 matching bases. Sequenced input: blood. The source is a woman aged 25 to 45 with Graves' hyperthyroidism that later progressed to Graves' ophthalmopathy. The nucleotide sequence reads TGTGCCAGCAGCCCTTTAGACAGGAACCATGGCTACACCTTC. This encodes CASSPLDRNHGYTF.